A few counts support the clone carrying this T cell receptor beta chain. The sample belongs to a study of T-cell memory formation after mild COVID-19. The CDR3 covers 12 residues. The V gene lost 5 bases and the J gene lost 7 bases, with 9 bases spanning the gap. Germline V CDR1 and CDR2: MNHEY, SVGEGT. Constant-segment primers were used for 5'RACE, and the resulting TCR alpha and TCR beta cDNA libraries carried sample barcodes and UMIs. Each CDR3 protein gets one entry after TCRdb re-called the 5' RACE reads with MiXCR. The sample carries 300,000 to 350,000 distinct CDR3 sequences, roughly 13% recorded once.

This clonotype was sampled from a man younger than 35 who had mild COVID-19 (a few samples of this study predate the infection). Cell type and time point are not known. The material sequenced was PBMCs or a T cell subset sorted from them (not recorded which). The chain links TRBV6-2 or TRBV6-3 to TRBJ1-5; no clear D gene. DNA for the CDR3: TGTGCCAGCAGTCTACCTGGGCAGCCCCAGCATTTT. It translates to CASSLPGQPQHF.